The rows below give T cell receptor beta chains drawn from one sample of a study of T cells expressing NK-cell markers. One entry per CDR3 protein, without DNA, is what TCRdb gives after re-calling the 5' RACE reads. Its listing shows some 600,000 distinct CDR3 sequences. Sequencing was performed on blood T cells: a sorted CD56 or NKG2C T cell subset, CD4+ or CD8+ T cells, or bulk PBMC T cells (not recorded which). These receptors were obtained from a man younger than 35 in good health. Each CDR3 is given with its conserved first and last residue.

j_call v_call cdr3_aa
TRBJ2-5 TRBV20-1 CSARDSGTSRETQYF
TRBJ1-2 TRBV6-2/TRBV6-3 CASSRTSGAANYGYTF
TRBJ2-3 TRBV6-2/TRBV6-3 CASRPSPGARSSGISTDTQYF
TRBJ2-2 TRBV5-1 CASSLEIITGELFF
TRBJ2-2 TRBV5-1 CASVKRRNTGELFF
TRBJ2-1 TRBV10-3 CAISATGGQSEQFF
TRBJ2-1 TRBV6-2/TRBV6-3 CASSYLAGGPGEQFF
TRBJ1-5 TRBV2 CASSESLSQPQHF
TRBJ2-5 TRBV7-9 CASSSLAGTRETQYF
TRBJ2-7 TRBV9 CASSVQWTGAPYEQYF
TRBJ2-1 TRBV20-1 CSARDSTLGTGPYGEQFF
TRBJ2-3 TRBV11-2 CASSPQGVYSTDTQYF
TRBJ2-5 TRBV5-1 CASSPRFDTSAAQYF
TRBJ2-1 TRBV10-3 CAIRNNRGGYNEQFF
TRBJ2-7 TRBV20-1 CSAKKSLGHEQYF
TRBJ2-5 TRBV25-1 CASSGGGRIETQYF
TRBJ2-2 TRBV6-4 CASRGTGENTGELFF
TRBJ2-2 TRBV14 CASSAGTLNTGELFF
TRBJ2-1 TRBV30 CAWSNRVGQFF
TRBJ2-5 TRBV15 CATSRDWGTQYF
TRBJ2-1 TRBV10-2 CASTLGIRGEQFF
TRBJ1-2 TRBV29-1 CSVESRGPSYGYTF